These T cell receptor beta chains were read from a single sample in a study of T cell changes during pregnancy in multiple sclerosis. Clones were read by immunoSEQ multiplex PCR, and TCRdb kept only the in-frame ones, dropping some. Of some 60,000 clones listed, 80% to 95% are singletons. The sequences come from peripheral blood, collected in the first trimester of pregnancy. All receptors come from a female donor with multiple sclerosis, enrolled in a pregnancy study. Each CDR3 is given with its conserved first and last residue. D genes are given only for firm matches. The size field is filled for only some rows; it gives once, few, many or a size class.

V	D	size	J	CDR3	DNA
TRBV25-1	TRBD1	.	TRBJ1-6	CASRPGGVVGSPLHF	TGTGCCAGCAGACCAGGGGGCGTCGTCGGTTCACCCCTCCACTTT
TRBV11-3	.	.	TRBJ2-7	CASSGLHSEVFEQYF	TGTGCCAGCAGCGGACTGCACAGCGAGGTTTTTGAGCAGTACTTC
TRBV6-5	.	.	TRBJ1-6	CASSTGIPNSPLHF	TGTGCCAGCAGTACCGGGATACCAAATTCACCCCTCCACTTT
TRBV7-9	TRBD1	.	TRBJ1-1	CASSQDRAFNTEAFF	TGTGCCAGCAGTCAGGACAGGGCGTTTAACACTGAAGCTTTCTTT
TRBV5-6	TRBD1	.	TRBJ2-2	CASTRQGNTGELFF	TGTGCCAGCACACGACAGGGGAACACCGGGGAGCTGTTTTTT
TRBV10-3	TRBD2	.	TRBJ2-3	CAISESGTSNADTQYF	TGTGCCATCAGTGAGTCGGGGACTAGCAACGCAGATACGCAGTATTTT
TRBV25-1	TRBD2	.	TRBJ2-2	CASAKSGGTGELFF	TGTGCCAGCGCTAAAAGCGGGGGCACCGGGGAGCTGTTTTTT
TRBV6-5	TRBD1	.	TRBJ1-3	CASSSGTGDGNTIYF	TGTGCCAGCAGTTCCGGGACAGGTGATGGAAACACCATATATTTT
TRBV11-3	.	once	TRBJ2-1	CASSEDGTPNEQFF	TGTGCCAGCAGCGAAGATGGGACTCCAAATGAGCAGTTCTTC
TRBV19	TRBD1	.	TRBJ2-6	CASSIDTVPGGSGANVLTF	TGTGCCAGTAGTATAGATACGGTTCCAGGGGGCTCTGGGGCCAACGTCCTGACTTTC
TRBV7-7	.	.	TRBJ1-1	CASSLLDSMNTEAFF	TGTGCCAGCAGCCTCTTGGACAGCATGAACACTGAAGCTTTCTTT
TRBV6-5	.	.	TRBJ2-3	CASSPSGHTDTQYF	TGTGCCAGCAGTCCATCGGGACATACAGATACGCAGTATTTT
TRBV6-5	.	.	TRBJ1-4	CASGPLGGIEKLFF	TGTGCCAGTGGCCCATTAGGGGGAATAGAAAAACTGTTTTTT
TRBV7-8	TRBD1	once	TRBJ1-1	CASGRTGTYTEAFF	TGTGCCAGCGGTCGGACAGGGACCTACACTGAAGCTTTCTTT
TRBV4-1	TRBD1	.	TRBJ1-6	CASSSGQGKDNSPLHF	TGCGCCAGCAGCTCGGGACAGGGGAAAGATAATTCACCCCTCCACTTT
TRBV7-3	TRBD1	.	TRBJ2-2	CASSPTGVNTGELFF	TGTGCCAGCAGCCCGACAGGGGTTAACACCGGGGAGCTGTTTTTT
TRBV7-3	TRBD2	.	TRBJ2-2	CASSFGGENTGELFF	TGTGCCAGCAGCTTTGGGGGGGAGAACACCGGGGAGCTGTTTTTT
TRBV19	TRBD1	.	TRBJ1-2	CASSRDRAIYGYTF	TGTGCCAGTAGCCGAGACAGGGCCATCTATGGCTACACCTTC
TRBV27	.	.	TRBJ2-7	CASYGRDTFWEQYF	TGTGCCAGCTATGGCCGGGACACCTTCTGGGAGCAGTACTTC
TRBV11-3	.	.	TRBJ1-1	CASSLGSLTEAFF	TGTGCCAGCAGCTTAGGGAGCCTCACTGAAGCTTTCTTT
TRBV25-1	TRBD1	once	TRBJ1-2	CASSDGTVYGYTF	TGTGCCAGCAGTGACGGGACAGTCTATGGCTACACCTTC
TRBV18	TRBD1	.	TRBJ2-1	CASSPDRGLYNEQFF	TGTGCCAGCTCACCGGACAGGGGGCTTTACAATGAGCAGTTCTTC
TRBV29-1	TRBD1	.	TRBJ1-2	CSALDRGSYGYTF	TGCAGCGCCCTGGACAGGGGGTCTTATGGCTACACCTTC
TRBV4-1	.	.	TRBJ2-4	CASSQDGWGPNIQYF	TGCGCCAGCAGCCAAGATGGGTGGGGCCCAAACATTCAGTACTTC
TRBV2	TRBD1	once	TRBJ2-7	CASRFNSGQGTYEQYF	TGTGCCAGCAGATTTAATTCGGGACAGGGGACTTACGAGCAGTACTTC
TRBV6-5	.	.	TRBJ2-7	CASSYLGRRGDEQYF	TGTGCCAGCAGTTACCTAGGGCGAAGGGGCGACGAGCAGTACTTC
TRBV18	.	.	TRBJ1-1	CASSPGRDTEAFF	TGTGCCAGCTCACCAGGGAGGGACACTGAAGCTTTCTTT
TRBV5-1	.	.	TRBJ2-5	CASSFGGVGETQYF	TGCGCCAGCAGCTTCGGCGGGGTAGGAGAGACCCAGTACTTC
TRBV11-2	.	.	TRBJ1-2	CASSLGENYGYTF	TGTGCCAGCAGCTTAGGGGAGAACTATGGCTACACCTTC
TRBV21-1	.	.	TRBJ1-4	CASSRQFVNEKLFF	TGTGCCAGCAGCCGACAGTTCGTTAATGAAAAACTGTTTTTT
TRBV19	.	.	TRBJ2-1	CASSGGVRNEQFF	TGTGCCAGTAGTGGCGGGGTAAGGAATGAGCAGTTCTTC
TRBV7-2	.	.	TRBJ2-7	CASSLYYYEQYF	TGTGCCAGCAGCTTATACTACTACGAGCAGTACTTC
TRBV7-8	TRBD1	.	TRBJ2-2	CASSLKQGASGELFF	TGTGCCAGCAGCTTAAAACAGGGGGCTTCCGGGGAGCTGTTTTTT
TRBV7-3	TRBD2	.	TRBJ2-1	CASSFLGGAFYNEQFF	TGTGCCAGCAGCTTCCTCGGGGGGGCCTTCTACAATGAGCAGTTCTTC
TRBV15	.	few	TRBJ1-4	CATRRGTNEKLFF	TGTGCCACCAGAAGGGGCACTAATGAAAAACTGTTTTTT
TRBV29-1	TRBD1	.	TRBJ1-5	CSAGTGDHQPQHF	TGCAGCGCGGGGACAGGGGATCATCAGCCCCAGCATTTT
TRBV30	.	.	TRBJ2-3	CACYSGTQYF	TGTGCCTGTTACAGTGGTACGCAGTATTTT
TRBV27	TRBD1	.	TRBJ1-1	CASRPTGAVNTEAFF	TGTGCCAGCAGGCCGACAGGGGCTGTGAACACTGAAGCTTTCTTT
TRBV7-2	.	once	TRBJ1-2	CASSLALLSQGHGYTF	TGTGCCAGCAGCTTAGCGCTTCTTAGTCAGGGCCATGGCTACACCTTC
TRBV5-8	TRBD1	.	TRBJ1-2	CASSSGTGVGLSYGYTF	TGTGCCAGCAGCTCCGGGACAGGGGTGGGCCTGAGCTATGGCTACACCTTC
TRBV7-9	.	.	TRBJ1-4	CASSNREPGEKLFF	TGTGCCAGCAGCAACAGGGAACCCGGGGAAAAACTGTTTTTT
TRBV2	.	.	TRBJ1-1	CASSEGAGGSGNTEAFF	TGTGCCAGCAGTGAAGGGGCGGGGGGGTCCGGTAACACTGAAGCTTTCTTT
TRBV25-1	.	.	TRBJ1-1	CATSLGNTEAFF	TGTGCCACCTCACTAGGGAACACTGAAGCTTTCTTT
TRBV5-6	TRBD2	.	TRBJ2-1	CASSLAGGEDNEQFF	TGTGCCAGCAGCTTGGCGGGGGGAGAGGACAATGAGCAGTTCTTC
TRBV5-4	.	.	TRBJ2-1	CASSIPGDYNEQFF	TGTGCCAGCAGTATTCCCGGGGATTACAATGAGCAGTTCTTC
TRBV4-3	.	.	TRBJ1-2	CASSQAPSEGGYTF	TGCGCCAGCAGCCAAGCCCCTTCCGAGGGCGGCTACACCTTC
TRBV7-3	TRBD2	.	TRBJ2-2	CASSLTTGTSGSGELFF	TGTGCCAGCAGCTTAACGACCGGGACTAGCGGATCCGGGGAGCTGTTTTTT
TRBV6-5	TRBD1	.	TRBJ2-4	CASGQGKNIQYF	TGTGCCAGCGGACAGGGAAAAAACATTCAGTACTTC
TRBV6-1	.	.	TRBJ1-1	CASRLTVNTEAFF	TGTGCCAGCAGGCTGACAGTGAACACTGAAGCTTTCTTT
TRBV7-6	TRBD2	.	TRBJ2-1	CASSLAPPTSAGEQFF	TGTGCCAGCAGCTTAGCGCCCCCGACTAGCGCGGGTGAGCAGTTCTTC
TRBV7-9	TRBD1	.	TRBJ1-2	CASSLAGTGSTYGYTF	TGTGCCAGCAGCTTAGCGGGGACAGGGTCGACCTATGGCTACACCTTC
TRBV7-2	TRBD2	once	TRBJ2-5	CASTSQSGASETQYF	TGTGCCAGCACGTCCCAAAGCGGGGCTTCAGAGACCCAGTACTTC
TRBV7-6	TRBD2	.	TRBJ2-5	CASSLASLAGAKTQYF	TGTGCCAGCAGCTTAGCGTCACTAGCGGGGGCAAAGACCCAGTACTTC
TRBV27	.	.	TRBJ2-4	CASSSGAVELNNIQYF	TGTGCCAGCAGTTCTGGAGCTGTCGAACTCAATAACATTCAGTACTTC
TRBV23-1	TRBD1	.	TRBJ2-5	CASSLVTGGQQETQYF	TGCGCCAGCAGTCTAGTAACAGGGGGCCAACAAGAGACCCAGTACTTC